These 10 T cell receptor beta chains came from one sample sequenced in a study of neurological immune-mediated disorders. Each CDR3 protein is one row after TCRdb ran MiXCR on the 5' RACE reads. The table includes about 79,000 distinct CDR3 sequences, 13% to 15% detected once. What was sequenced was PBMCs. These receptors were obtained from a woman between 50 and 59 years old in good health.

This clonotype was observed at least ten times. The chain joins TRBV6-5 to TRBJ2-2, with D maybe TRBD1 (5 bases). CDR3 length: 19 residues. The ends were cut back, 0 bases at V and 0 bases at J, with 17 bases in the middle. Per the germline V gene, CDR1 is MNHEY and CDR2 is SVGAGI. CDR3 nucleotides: TGTGCCAGCAGTTACTCGCGTATAGGGGAACTATCGAACACCGGGGAGCTGTTTTTT. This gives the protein CASSYSRIGELSNTGELFF.

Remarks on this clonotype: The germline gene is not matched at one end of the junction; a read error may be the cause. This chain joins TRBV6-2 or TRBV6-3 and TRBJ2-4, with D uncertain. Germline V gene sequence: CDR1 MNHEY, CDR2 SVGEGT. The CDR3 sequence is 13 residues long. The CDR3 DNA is TGTGCCAGCACGCCGGCCGGTACAGTCATTCGGTACTTC. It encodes CASTPAGTVIRYF.

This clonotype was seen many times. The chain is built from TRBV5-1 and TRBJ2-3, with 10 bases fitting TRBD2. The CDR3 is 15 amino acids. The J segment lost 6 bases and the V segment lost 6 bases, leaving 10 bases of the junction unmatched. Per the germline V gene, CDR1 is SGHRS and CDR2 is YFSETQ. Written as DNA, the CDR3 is TGCGCCAGCAAGATTAGACCTAGCGGGAGTGATACGCAGTATTTT. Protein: CASKIRPSGSDTQYF. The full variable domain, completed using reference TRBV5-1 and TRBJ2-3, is KAGVTQTPRYLIKTRGQQVTLSCSPISGHRSVSWYQQTPGQGLQFLFEYFSETQRNKGNFPGRFSGRQFSNSRSEMNVSTLELGDSALYLCASKIRPSGSDTQYFGPGTRLTVL.

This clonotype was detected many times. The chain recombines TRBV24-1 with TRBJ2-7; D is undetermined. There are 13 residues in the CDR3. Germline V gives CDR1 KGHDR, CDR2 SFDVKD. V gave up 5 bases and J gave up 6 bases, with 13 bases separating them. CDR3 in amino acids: CATSGGQLGEQYF. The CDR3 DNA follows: TGTGCCACCAGTGGGGGTCAGCTGGGCGAGCAGTACTTC.

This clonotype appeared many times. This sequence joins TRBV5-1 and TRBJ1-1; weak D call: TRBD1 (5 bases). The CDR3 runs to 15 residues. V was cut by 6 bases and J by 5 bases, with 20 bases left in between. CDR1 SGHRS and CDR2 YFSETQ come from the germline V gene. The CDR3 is CASNIGGFESTEAFF. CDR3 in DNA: TGCGCCAGCAATATCGGGGGATTCGAGAGTACTGAAGCTTTCTTT.

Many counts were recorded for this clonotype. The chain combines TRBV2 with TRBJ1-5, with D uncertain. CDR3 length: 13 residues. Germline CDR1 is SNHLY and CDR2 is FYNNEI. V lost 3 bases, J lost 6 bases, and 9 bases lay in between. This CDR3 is CASSEEGRQPQHF. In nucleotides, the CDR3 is TGTGCCAGCAGTGAGGAGGGTCGTCAGCCCCAGCATTTT.

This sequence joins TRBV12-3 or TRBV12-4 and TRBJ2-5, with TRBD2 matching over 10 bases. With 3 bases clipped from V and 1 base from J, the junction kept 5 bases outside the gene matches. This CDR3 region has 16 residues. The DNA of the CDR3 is TGTGCCAGCAGTTTCTTGTCTAGCGGGGGCCAAGAGACCCAGTACTTC. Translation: CASSFLSSGGQETQYF.

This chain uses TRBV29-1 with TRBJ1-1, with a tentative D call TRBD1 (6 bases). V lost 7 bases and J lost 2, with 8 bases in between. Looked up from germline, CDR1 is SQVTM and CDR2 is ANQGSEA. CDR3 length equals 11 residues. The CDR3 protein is CSGTANTEAFF. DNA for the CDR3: TGCAGCGGGACAGCCAACACTGAAGCTTTCTTT.

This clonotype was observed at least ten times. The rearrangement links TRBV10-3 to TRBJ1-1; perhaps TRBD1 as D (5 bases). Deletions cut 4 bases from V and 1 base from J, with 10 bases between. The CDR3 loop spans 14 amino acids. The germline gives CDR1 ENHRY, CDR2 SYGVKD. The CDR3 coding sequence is TGTGCCATCAGTGCATCGGGGGAGAACACTGAAGCTTTCTTT. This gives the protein CAISASGENTEAFF.

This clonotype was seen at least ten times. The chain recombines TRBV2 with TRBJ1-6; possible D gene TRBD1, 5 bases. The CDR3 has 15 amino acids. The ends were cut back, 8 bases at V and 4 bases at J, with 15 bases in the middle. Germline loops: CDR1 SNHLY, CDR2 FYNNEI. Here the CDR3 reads CASQAGQDYNSPLHF. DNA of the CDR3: TGTGCCAGCCAAGCGGGGCAGGATTATAATTCACCCCTCCACTTT.